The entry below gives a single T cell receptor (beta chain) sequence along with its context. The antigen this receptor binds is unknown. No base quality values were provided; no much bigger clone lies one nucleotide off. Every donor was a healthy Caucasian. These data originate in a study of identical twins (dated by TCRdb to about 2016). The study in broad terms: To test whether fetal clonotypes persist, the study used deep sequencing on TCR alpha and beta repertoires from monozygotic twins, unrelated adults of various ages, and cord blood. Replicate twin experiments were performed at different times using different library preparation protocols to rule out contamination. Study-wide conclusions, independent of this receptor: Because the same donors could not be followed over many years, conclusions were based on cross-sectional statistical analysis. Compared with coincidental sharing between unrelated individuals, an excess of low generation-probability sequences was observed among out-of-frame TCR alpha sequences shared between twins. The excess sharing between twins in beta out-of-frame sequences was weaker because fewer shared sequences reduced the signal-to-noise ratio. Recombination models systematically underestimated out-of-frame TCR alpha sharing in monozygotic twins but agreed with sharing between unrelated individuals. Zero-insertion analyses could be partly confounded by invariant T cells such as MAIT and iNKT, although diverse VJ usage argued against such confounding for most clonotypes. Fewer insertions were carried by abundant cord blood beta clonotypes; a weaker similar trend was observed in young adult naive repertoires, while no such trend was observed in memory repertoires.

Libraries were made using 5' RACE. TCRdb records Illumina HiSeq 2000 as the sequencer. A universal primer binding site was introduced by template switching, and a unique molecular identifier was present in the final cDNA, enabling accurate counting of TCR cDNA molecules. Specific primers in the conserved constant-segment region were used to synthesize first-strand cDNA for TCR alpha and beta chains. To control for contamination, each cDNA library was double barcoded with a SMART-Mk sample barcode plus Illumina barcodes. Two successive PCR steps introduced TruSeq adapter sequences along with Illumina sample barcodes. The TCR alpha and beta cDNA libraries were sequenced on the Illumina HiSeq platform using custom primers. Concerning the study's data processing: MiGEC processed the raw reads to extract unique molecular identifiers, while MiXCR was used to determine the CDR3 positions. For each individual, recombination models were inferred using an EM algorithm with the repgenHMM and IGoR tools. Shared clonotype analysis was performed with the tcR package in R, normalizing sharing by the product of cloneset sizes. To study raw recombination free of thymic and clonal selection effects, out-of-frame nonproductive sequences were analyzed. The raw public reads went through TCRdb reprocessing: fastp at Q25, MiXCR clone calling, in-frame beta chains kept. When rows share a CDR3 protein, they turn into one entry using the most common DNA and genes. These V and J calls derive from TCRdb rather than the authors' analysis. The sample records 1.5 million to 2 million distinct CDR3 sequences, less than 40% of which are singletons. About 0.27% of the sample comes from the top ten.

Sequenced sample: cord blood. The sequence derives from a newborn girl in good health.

The sequence in DNA is TGTGCCAGCAGTCGAAACCGGGCCAGGGGAATAGATACGCAGTATTTT. Its product reads: CASSRNRARGIDTQYF. The chain uses TRBV12-3 or TRBV12-4 and TRBJ2-3; TRBD1 is a weak D gene call, 6 bases matching. Taken from cysteine to phenylalanine, the CDR3 has 16 residues. Left in the record is the CDR3 DNA by itself, 48 bases read in frame from the first base. V loses 5 bases of germline sequence and J loses 5 bases, and the interval between the two ends is 20 bases.